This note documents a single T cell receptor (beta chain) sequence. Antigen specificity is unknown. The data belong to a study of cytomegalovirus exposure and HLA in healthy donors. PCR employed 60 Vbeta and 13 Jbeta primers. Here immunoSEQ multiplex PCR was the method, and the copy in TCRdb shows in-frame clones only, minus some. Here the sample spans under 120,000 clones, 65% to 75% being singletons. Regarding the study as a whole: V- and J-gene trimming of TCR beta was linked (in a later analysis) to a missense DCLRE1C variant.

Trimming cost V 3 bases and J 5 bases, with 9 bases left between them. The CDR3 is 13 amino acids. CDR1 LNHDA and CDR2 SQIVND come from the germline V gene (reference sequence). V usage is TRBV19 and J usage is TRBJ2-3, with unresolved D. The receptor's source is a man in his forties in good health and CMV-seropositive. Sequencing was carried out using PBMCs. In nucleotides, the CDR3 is TGTGCCAGTAGTATGGGCCACAGAGATACGCAGTATTTT. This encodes CASSMGHRDTQYF. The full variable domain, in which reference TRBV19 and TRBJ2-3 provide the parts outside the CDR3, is DGGITQSPKYLFRKEGQNVTLSCEQNLNHDAMYWYRQDPGQGLRLIYYSQIVNDFQKGDIAEGYSVSREKKESFPLTVTSAQKNPTAFYLCASSMGHRDTQYFGPGTRLTVL.